These T cell receptor beta chains were read from a single sample in a study of blood T cell repertoires in COVID-19. Sequenced by immunoSEQ multiplex PCR; TCRdb stores in-frame clones only, minus some. The sample contains about 93,000 clones, roughly nine tenths of which appear only once. The sample taken for sequencing was peripheral blood. The receptors were gathered from a man aged 50 or older with acute or convalescent COVID-19. The CDR3 runs from the conserved cysteine through the conserved F or W. A D gene is named only where the DNA matches it firmly. Clone sizes are given selectively: once, few, many, or a class where the clone is expanded.

TRBD2 TRBJ2-1 TRBV19 . CASSIMAATSGVNNEQFF TGTGCCAGTAGTATCATGGCGGCTACTAGCGGGGTAAACAATGAGCAGTTCTTC
TRBD2 TRBJ2-1 TRBV7-2 . CASSLGASGNEQFF TGTGCCAGCAGCTTAGGGGCTAGCGGGAATGAGCAGTTCTTC
. TRBJ2-5 TRBV7-8 . CASSFRTLTPQETQYF TGTGCCAGCAGCTTCCGAACTTTGACACCCCAAGAGACCCAGTACTTC
. TRBJ1-5 TRBV28 . CASSLVGESNQPQHF TGTGCCAGCAGTTTGGTGGGCGAGAGCAATCAGCCCCAGCATTTT
TRBD2 TRBJ2-1 TRBV9 . CASSVGTRGDEQFF TGTGCCAGCAGCGTAGGGACTAGGGGCGATGAGCAGTTCTTC
. TRBJ1-1 TRBV4-1 . CASSQTRDIAEAFF TGCGCCAGCAGCCAAACCCGGGACATAGCTGAAGCTTTCTTT
. TRBJ1-2 TRBV6-5 . CASRSTGRDGYTF TGTGCCAGCAGATCAACAGGGAGGGACGGCTACACCTTC
TRBD2 TRBJ2-4 TRBV10-3 once CAISVSGGVNIQYF TGTGCCATCAGTGTAAGCGGGGGGGTGAACATTCAGTACTTC
. TRBJ2-5 TRBV21-1 . CASSTTLQGDMETQYF TGTGCCAGCAGCACAACCTTACAGGGGGATATGGAGACCCAGTACTTC
. TRBJ2-1 TRBV19 . CASSDAVATEQFF TGTGCCAGTAGCGATGCGGTCGCCACTGAGCAGTTCTTC
. TRBJ2-5 TRBV5-6 . CASSLAGRPQETQYF TGTGCCAGCAGCTTGGCAGGGAGGCCCCAAGAGACCCAGTACTTC
TRBD2 TRBJ2-1 TRBV7-6 few CASSLYAGGRERNEQFF TGTGCCAGCAGCTTATATGCTGGCGGGAGGGAGAGAAATGAGCAGTTCTTC
. TRBJ2-1 TRBV24-1 . CATSDPKASSYNEQFF TGTGCCACCAGTGACCCAAAAGCGAGCTCCTACAATGAGCAGTTCTTC
TRBD1 TRBJ1-4 TRBV28 . CASSLSGTGNEKLFF TGTGCCAGCAGTTTGAGCGGGACAGGGAATGAAAAACTGTTTTTT
. TRBJ1-2 TRBV3-1/TRBV3-2 . CASSQGGRGPYGYTF TGTGCCAGCAGCCAAGGAGGGCGCGGACCCTATGGCTACACCTTC
. TRBJ2-2 TRBV2 . CASKVASVTGELFF TGTGCCAGCAAGGTAGCTTCGGTCACCGGGGAGCTGTTTTTT
TRBD1 TRBJ1-1 TRBV18 . CASSLDRDRVSAFF TGTGCCAGCTCGCTAGACCGGGACAGGGTGTCAGCTTTCTTT
TRBD1 TRBJ2-7 TRBV4-1 . CASSLSGTGGHEQYF TGCGCCAGCAGCTTATCCGGGACAGGGGGCCACGAGCAGTACTTC
TRBD1 TRBJ2-7 TRBV29-1 . CSVLGQAHSEQYF TGCAGCGTTCTGGGACAGGCCCATTCGGAGCAGTACTTC
. TRBJ2-7 TRBV21-1 . CASRRREGRGTAYEQYF TGTGCCAGCAGAAGGCGGGAGGGCAGGGGCACGGCTTACGAGCAGTACTTC
. TRBJ2-1 TRBV4-1 . CASSQVSEVDEQFF TGCGCCAGCAGCCAAGTGTCAGAGGTAGATGAGCAGTTCTTC
. TRBJ2-1 TRBV7-2 . CASSKLGVEQFF TGTGCCAGCAGCAAACTAGGCGTAGAGCAGTTCTTC
TRBD2 TRBJ2-2 TRBV4-2 . CASRAGLTGELFF TGTGCCAGCAGAGCGGGACTTACCGGGGAGCTGTTTTTT
. TRBJ2-3 TRBV19 . CASSMYGQDTQYF TGTGCCAGTAGTATGTATGGGCAAGATACGCAGTATTTT
TRBD2 TRBJ2-7 TRBV4-1 once CASSVTISGNHEQYF TGCGCCAGCAGTGTCACGATTAGCGGGAACCACGAGCAGTACTTC
TRBD1 TRBJ2-6 TRBV29-1 . CSVEGTGVTGANVLTF TGCAGCGTTGAAGGGACAGGGGTCACCGGGGCCAACGTCCTGACTTTC
. TRBJ1-1 TRBV19 few CASSIGGETEAFF TGTGCCAGTAGTATAGGGGGCGAAACTGAAGCTTTCTTT
. TRBJ2-7 TRBV2 . CASTLSGTQGREQYF TGTGCCAGCACCCTCAGTGGGACGCAGGGGCGGGAGCAGTACTTC
. TRBJ2-1 TRBV11-2 . CASSRDRSSYNEQFF TGTGCCAGCAGCCGTGACCGGAGCTCCTACAATGAGCAGTTCTTC
TRBD2 TRBJ2-3 TRBV7-9 once CASSWGGESTDTQYF TGTGCCAGCAGCTGGGGGGGGGAGAGCACAGATACGCAGTATTTT
. TRBJ2-5 TRBV21-1 once CASSKVGAASGRDRRLRETQYF TGTGCCAGCAGCAAAGTTGGCGCGGCTAGCGGGAGGGATAGAAGGTTAAGGGAGACCCAGTACTTC
. TRBJ1-5 TRBV7-2 . CASSLAQGPQHF TGTGCCAGCAGCTTAGCGCAGGGGCCCCAGCATTTT
TRBD1 TRBJ2-3 TRBV6-6 . CASSLATGDLNTQYF TGTGCCAGCAGTCTCGCCACAGGGGACCTGAATACGCAGTATTTT
TRBD1 TRBJ1-1 TRBV29-1 . CSAERDRANTEAFF TGCAGCGCCGAGAGGGACAGGGCGAACACTGAAGCTTTCTTT
. TRBJ1-5 TRBV28 . CATGNQPQHF TGTGCCACGGGCAATCAGCCCCAGCATTTT
. TRBJ1-6 TRBV28 few CASSSTGRLSPLHF TGTGCCAGCAGCTCAACAGGGCGCCTTTCACCCCTCCACTTT
. TRBJ2-2 TRBV11-2 once CASSYRVVGELFF TGTGCCAGCAGTTACAGGGTTGTCGGGGAGCTGTTTTTT
. TRBJ2-3 TRBV6-6 . CASSYRSTDTQYF TGTGCCAGCAGTTACCGGAGCACAGATACGCAGTATTTT
TRBD1 TRBJ1-6 TRBV28 . CASRTGSNSPLHF TGTGCCAGTAGGACAGGGAGTAATTCACCCCTCCACTTT
TRBD2 TRBJ2-3 TRBV2 . CASSESSSGSTDTQYF TGTGCCAGCAGTGAATCCTCTAGCGGTAGCACAGATACGCAGTATTTT